This TCR beta chain was sequenced during a study of vaccination and CD4 T cells after COVID-19. The Oncomine TCR Beta short-read assay sequenced DNA from cultured CD4+ T cells. TCRdb re-called the PCR reads with MiXCR, one entry per CDR3 protein. Here the sample spans about 9,000 distinct CDR3 sequences, about 44% being singletons. The treatment: approximately 10-day PBMC culture with coronavirus spike peptide pools or control peptides (ViraFEST assay). Unexposed donor CD4+ T cells predated the COVID-19 pandemic, collected 2011-2018. In regard to this clonotype: The antigen is unknown.

V shed 1 base and J shed 11 bases, with 7 bases lying between them. Germline V lookup: CDR1 SGHTA, CDR2 FQGNSA. The CDR3 extends over 11 amino acids. This chain uses TRBV7-2 with TRBJ2-3; D is unresolved. Sequences were obtained from CD4+ T cells from blood, cultured in vitro. This clonotype was sampled from a human donor in good health. CDR3 bases: TGTGCCAGCAGCTTAGGGGCACGGCAGTATTTT. It specifies CASSLGARQYF.